This T cell receptor (beta chain) came from a study of cytomegalovirus exposure and HLA in healthy donors. This CDR3 is built from 15 residues. Germline V lookup: CDR1 SGHNT, CDR2 YENEEA. Trimming took 5 bases from V and 3 from J; bases not matched to a gene: 10. PCR used 60 Vbeta primers and 13 Jbeta primers. TCRdb's copy holds only in-frame clones and misses some; the assay was immunoSEQ multiplex PCR. The sample includes roughly 100,000 clones, more than 70% seen only once; the top ten take approximately 11%. Overall study results and limits: High sensitivity and specificity were reportedly achieved when the classifier diagnosed cytomegalovirus status.

With regard to this clone: Its target is not known.

The rearrangement links TRBV11-3 to TRBJ2-7; TRBD1 matches 7 bases. The specimen was PBMCs. This TCR came from a man younger than 35 in good health and CMV-seropositive. CDR3 loop: CASSLPTGKDYEQYF. The CDR3, as DNA: TGTGCCAGCAGCCTCCCGACAGGGAAGGACTACGAGCAGTACTTC.